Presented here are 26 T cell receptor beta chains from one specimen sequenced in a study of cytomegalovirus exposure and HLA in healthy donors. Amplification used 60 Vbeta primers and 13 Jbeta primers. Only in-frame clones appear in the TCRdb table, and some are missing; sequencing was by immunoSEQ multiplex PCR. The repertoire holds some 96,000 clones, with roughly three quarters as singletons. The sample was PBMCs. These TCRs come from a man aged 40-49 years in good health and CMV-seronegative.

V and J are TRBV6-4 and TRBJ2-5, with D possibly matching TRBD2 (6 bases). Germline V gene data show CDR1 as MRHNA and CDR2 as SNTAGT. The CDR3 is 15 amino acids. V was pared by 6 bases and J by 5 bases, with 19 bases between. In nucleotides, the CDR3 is TGTGCCAGCAGCGGGGGTGGACGGGCATCGGAGACCCAGTACTTC. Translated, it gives CASSGGGRASETQYF.

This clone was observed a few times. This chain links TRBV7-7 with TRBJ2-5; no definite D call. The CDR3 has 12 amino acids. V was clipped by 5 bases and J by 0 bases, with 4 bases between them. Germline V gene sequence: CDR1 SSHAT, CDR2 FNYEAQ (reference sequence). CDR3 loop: CASSPNQETQYF. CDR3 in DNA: TGTGCCAGCAGCCCCAACCAAGAGACCCAGTACTTC. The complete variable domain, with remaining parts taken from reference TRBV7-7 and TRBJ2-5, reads GAGVSQSPRYKVTKRGQDVTLRCDPISSHATLYWYQQALGQGPEFLTYFNYEAQPDKSGLPSDRFSAERPEGSISTLTIQRTEQRDSAMYRCASSPNQETQYFGPGTRLLVL.

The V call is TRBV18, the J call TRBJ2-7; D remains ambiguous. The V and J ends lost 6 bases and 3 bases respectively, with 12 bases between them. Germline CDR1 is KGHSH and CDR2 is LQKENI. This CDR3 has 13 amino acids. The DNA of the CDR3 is TGTGCCAGCTCGCCCCCCAACAGCTACGAGCAGTACTTC. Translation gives CASSPPNSYEQYF.

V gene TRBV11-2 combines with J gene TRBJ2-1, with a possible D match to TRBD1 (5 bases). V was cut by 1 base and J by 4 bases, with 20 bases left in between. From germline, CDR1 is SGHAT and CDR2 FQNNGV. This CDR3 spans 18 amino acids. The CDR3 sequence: CASSLVFFEGEEYNEQFF. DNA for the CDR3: TGTGCCAGCAGCTTAGTTTTCTTTGAAGGGGAAGAATACAATGAGCAGTTCTTC.

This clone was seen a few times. CDR3 residues: CSTRPGGRNNEQFF. The CDR3 bases are TGCAGCACGCGGCCGGGGGGGCGAAACAATGAGCAGTTCTTC. This chain uses TRBV29-1 with TRBJ2-1; TRBD2 aligns across 8 bases. In germline, CDR1 is SQVTM, CDR2 ANQGSEA. With V trimmed by 8 bases and J by 5 bases, 11 bases remained unmatched. The CDR3 is 14 amino acids.

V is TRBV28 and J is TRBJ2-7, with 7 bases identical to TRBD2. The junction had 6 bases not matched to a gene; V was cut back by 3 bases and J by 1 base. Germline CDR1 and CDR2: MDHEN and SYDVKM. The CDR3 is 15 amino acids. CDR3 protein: CASSFRTRESYEQYF. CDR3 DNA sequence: TGTGCCAGCAGTTTCAGGACTAGAGAATCCTACGAGCAGTACTTC.

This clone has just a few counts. The CDR3, as DNA: TGTGCCAGTACCCAAGCCGGACAGCCTAGTGGAAACACCATATATTTT. This translates into CASTQAGQPSGNTIYF. This chain links TRBV19 with TRBJ1-3, with a tentative D call TRBD1 (6 bases). The length of the CDR3 is 16 residues. Germline lookup yields CDR1 LNHDA and CDR2 SQIVND (reference sequence). V shed 7 bases and J shed 3 bases, with 19 bases lying between them.

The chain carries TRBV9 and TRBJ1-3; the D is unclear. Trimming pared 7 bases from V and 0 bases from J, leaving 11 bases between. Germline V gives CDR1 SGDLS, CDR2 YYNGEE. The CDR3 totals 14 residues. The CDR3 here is CASGRASSGNTIYF. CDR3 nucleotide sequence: TGTGCCAGCGGGAGGGCGAGCTCTGGAAACACCATATATTTT.

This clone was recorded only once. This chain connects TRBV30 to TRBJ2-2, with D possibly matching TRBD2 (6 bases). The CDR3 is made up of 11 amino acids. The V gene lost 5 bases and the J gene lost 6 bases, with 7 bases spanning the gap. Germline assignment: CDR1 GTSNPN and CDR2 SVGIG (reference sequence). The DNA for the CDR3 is TGTGCCTGGGGGGGGTCCGGGGAGCTGTTTTTT. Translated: CAWGGSGELFF.

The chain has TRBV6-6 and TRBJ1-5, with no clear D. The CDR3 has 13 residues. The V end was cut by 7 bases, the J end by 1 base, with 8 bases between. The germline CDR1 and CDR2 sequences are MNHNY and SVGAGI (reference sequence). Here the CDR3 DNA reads TGTGCCAGCACCCAGTCGAGCAATCAGCCCCAGCATTTT. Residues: CASTQSSNQPQHF.

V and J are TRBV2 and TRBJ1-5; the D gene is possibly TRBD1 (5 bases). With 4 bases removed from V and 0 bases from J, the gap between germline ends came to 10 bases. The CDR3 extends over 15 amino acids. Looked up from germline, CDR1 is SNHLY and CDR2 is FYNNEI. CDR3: CASSGQPYSNQPQHF. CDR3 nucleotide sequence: TGTGCCAGCAGTGGACAGCCTTATAGCAATCAGCCCCAGCATTTT.

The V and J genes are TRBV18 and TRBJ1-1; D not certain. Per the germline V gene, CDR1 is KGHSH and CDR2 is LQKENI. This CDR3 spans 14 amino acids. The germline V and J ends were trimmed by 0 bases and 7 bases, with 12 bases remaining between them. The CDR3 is CASSPPIRVFEAFF. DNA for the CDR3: TGTGCCAGCTCACCACCGATCCGGGTGTTTGAAGCTTTCTTT.

The CDR3 spells CSVSEREGLRGNEQFF. In DNA, the CDR3 is TGCAGCGTTTCCGAGCGGGAGGGCCTTCGGGGCAATGAGCAGTTCTTC. The V gene is TRBV29-1, the J gene TRBJ2-1; TRBD2 agrees at 10 bases. CDR3 length: 16 amino acids. Germline CDR1 reads SQVTM; CDR2 reads ANQGSEA. The J segment lost 6 bases and the V segment lost 5 bases, leaving 13 bases of the junction unmatched.

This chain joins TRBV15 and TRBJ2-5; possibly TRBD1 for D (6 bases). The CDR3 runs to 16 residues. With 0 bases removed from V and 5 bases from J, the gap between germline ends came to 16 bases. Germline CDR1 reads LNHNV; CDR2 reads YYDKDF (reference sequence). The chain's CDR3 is CATSRESWGLEETQYF. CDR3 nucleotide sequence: TGTGCCACCAGCAGAGAATCATGGGGGCTGGAGGAGACCCAGTACTTC.

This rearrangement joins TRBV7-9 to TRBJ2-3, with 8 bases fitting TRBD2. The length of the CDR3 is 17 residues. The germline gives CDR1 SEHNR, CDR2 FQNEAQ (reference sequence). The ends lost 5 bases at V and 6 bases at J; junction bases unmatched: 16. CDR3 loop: CASSPKIAGISNDTQYF. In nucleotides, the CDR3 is TGTGCCAGCAGCCCGAAAATAGCGGGAATAAGTAATGATACGCAGTATTTT.

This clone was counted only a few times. CDR3: CASSNRLADYEQYF. CDR3 nucleotide sequence: TGTGCCAGCAGCAATAGACTAGCAGACTACGAGCAGTACTTC. The V gene is TRBV7-8, the J gene TRBJ2-7, with 7 bases matching TRBD2. CDR1 and CDR2 (germline): SGHVS, FQNEAQ. The CDR3 is 14 amino acids. V lost 5 bases, J lost 3 bases, and 7 bases stayed unmatched.

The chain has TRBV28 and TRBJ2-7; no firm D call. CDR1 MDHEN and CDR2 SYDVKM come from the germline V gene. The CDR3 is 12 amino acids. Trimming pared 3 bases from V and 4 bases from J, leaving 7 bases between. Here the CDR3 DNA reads TGTGCCAGCAGTTTGACTTGTTACGAGCAGTACTTC. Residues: CASSLTCYEQYF.

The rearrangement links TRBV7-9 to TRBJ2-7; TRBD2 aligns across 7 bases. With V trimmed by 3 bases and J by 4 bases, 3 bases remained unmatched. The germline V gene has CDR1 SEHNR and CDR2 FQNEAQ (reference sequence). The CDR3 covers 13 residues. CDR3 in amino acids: CASSFEGLYEQYF. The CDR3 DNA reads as TGTGCCAGCAGCTTCGAGGGACTATACGAGCAGTACTTC.

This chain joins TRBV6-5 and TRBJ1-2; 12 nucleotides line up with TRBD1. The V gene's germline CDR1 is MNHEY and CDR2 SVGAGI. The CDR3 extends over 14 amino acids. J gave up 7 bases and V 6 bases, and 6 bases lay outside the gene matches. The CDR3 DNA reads TGTGCCAGCAGAGCGGGACAGGGGGCGGGTGGCTACACCTTC. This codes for CASRAGQGAGGYTF.

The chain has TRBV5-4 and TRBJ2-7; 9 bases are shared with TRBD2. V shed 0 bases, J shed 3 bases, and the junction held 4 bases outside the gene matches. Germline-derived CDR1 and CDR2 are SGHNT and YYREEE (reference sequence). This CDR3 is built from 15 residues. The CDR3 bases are TGTGCCAGCAGCTTGGCGGGTAGCGGGGGCTACGAGCAGTACTTC. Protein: CASSLAGSGGYEQYF.

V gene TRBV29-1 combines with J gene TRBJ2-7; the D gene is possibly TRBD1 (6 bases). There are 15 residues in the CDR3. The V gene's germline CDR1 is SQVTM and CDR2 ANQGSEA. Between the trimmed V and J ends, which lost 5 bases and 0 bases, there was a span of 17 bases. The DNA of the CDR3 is TGCAGCGTTCTGACCCCAGGGGACCTCTCCTACGAGCAGTACTTC. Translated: CSVLTPGDLSYEQYF.

CDR3 coding DNA: TGTGCCAGCAGCCAACTCACAGGGTTCGGCTACACCTTC. This translates into CASSQLTGFGYTF. This chain joins TRBV7-2 and TRBJ1-2, with D possibly matching TRBD1 (6 bases). V shed 5 bases and J shed 8 bases, with 15 bases lying between them. This CDR3 has 13 residues. From germline, CDR1 is SGHTA and CDR2 FQGNSA. The full variable domain, in which reference TRBV7-2 and TRBJ1-2 provide the parts outside the CDR3, is GAGVSQSPSNKVTEKGKDVELRCDPISGHTALYWYRQSLGQGLEFLIYFQGNSAPDKSGLPSDRFSAERTGGSVSTLTIQRTQQEDSAVYLCASSQLTGFGYTFGSGTRLTVV.

The CDR3 loop is CASSPLSQETQYF. The CDR3 DNA sequence: TGTGCCAGCAGTCCACTTTCCCAAGAGACCCAGTACTTC. The chain has TRBV27 and TRBJ2-5; no clear D gene. The CDR3 loop spans 13 amino acids. The germline CDR1 and CDR2 sequences are MNHEY and SMNVEV (reference sequence). V was trimmed by 5 bases and J by 1 base, leaving 8 bases between them.

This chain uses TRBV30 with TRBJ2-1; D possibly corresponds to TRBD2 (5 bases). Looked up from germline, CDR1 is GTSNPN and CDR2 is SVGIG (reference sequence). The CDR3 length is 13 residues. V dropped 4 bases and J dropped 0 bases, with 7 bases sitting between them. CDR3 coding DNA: TGTGCCTGGATAGGGAGCTCCTACAATGAGCAGTTCTTC. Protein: CAWIGSSYNEQFF.

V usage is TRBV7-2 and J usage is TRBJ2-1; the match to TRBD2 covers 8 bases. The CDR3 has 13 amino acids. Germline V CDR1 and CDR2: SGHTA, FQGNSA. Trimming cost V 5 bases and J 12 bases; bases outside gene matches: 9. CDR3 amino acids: CASSDRTSWGQFF. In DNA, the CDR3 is TGTGCCAGCAGCGACAGGACTAGCTGGGGGCAGTTCTTC.

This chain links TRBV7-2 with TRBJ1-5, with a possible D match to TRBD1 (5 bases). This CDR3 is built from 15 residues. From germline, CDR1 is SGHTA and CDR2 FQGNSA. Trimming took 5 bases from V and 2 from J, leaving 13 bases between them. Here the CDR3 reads CASSPTVTGNQPQHF. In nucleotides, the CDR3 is TGTGCCAGCAGCCCAACGGTGACAGGCAATCAGCCCCAGCATTTT.